Included here is one T cell receptor beta chain sequence, with context. There are 15 residues in the CDR3. V lost 3 bases and J lost 5; bases outside the gene matches: 8. Per the germline V gene, CDR1 is MNHEY and CDR2 is SVGEGT. The assay was immunoSEQ multiplex PCR, and TCRdb's table has in-frame clones only and misses some. The sample holds 150,000 to 200,000 clones, roughly 85% seen once. This record comes from a study of blood T cell repertoires in COVID-19. V usage is TRBV6-2 or TRBV6-3 and J usage is TRBJ1-2, with TRBD1 matching over 8 bases. Sequencing was carried out using peripheral blood. The receptor comes from a human donor with acute or convalescent COVID-19. The donor label of this sample is uncertain. CDR3 nucleotide sequence: TGTGCCAGCAGTTATCCCGACAGGGGAGAATATGGCTACACCTTC. It yields the protein CASSYPDRGEYGYTF.